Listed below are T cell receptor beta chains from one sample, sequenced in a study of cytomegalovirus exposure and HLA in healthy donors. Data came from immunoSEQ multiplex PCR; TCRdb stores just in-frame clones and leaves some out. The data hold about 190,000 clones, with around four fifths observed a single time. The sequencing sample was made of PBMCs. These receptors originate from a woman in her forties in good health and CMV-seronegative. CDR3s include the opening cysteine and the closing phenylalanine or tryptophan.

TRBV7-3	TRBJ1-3	CASSPQTSHSGNTIYF
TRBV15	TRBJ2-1	CATSRGRGQGIQEQFF
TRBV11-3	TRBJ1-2	CASSSRQDPSNYGYTF
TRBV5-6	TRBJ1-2	CASSLDGSGTGAGYTF
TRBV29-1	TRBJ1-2	CSFTGGSNYGYTF
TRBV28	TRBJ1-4	CASSWRQGGEKLFF
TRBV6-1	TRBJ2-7	CASSGQGLSNEQYF
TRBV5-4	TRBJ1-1	CASRTTEADPEAFF
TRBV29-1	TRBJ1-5	CSVLPGFGQPQHF
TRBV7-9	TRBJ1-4	CASSGRVGGINEKLFF
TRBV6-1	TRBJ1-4	CASSARATNEKLFF
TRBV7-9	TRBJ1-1	CASSKTTGGTEAFF
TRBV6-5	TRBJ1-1	CASSGTANTEAFF
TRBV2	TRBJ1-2	CASRERQGNYGYTF
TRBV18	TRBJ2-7	CASSPRQLTGVIGEQYF
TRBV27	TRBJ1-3	CASRPTGSGNTIYF
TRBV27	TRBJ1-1	CASSISGTGASTEAFF
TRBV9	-	CASSVDAGVPYEQYF
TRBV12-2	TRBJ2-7	CASRSRRLAVYEQYF
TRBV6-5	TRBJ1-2	CASRKGGETEGYTF
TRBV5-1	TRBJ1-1	CASNRVGSLGTEAFF
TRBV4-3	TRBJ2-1	CASSQGTGGYNEQFF
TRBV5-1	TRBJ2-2	CASSSSGRARNTGELFF
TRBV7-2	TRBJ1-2	CASSPRSGTAYGYTF
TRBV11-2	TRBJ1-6	CASSYGSEHSPLHF
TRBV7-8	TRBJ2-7	CASSLYDEQYF
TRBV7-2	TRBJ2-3	CASSLEAGDADTQYF
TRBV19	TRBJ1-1	CASRITRVPNTEAFF
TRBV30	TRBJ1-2	CAWAPGTRYGYTF
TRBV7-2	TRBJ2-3	CASSFQGSADTQYF
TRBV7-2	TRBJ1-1	CASSLVPTATDTEAFF
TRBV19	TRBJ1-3	CASSGSGGEGNTIYF
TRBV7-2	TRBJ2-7	CASSLGTRYEQYF
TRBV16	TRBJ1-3	CASSQSTTGGNTIYF
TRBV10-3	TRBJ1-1	CAISPAGGNTEAFF
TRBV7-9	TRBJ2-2	CASSPGTGGYTGELFF
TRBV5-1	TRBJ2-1	CASREGGGTFYNEQFF
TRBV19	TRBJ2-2	CASSRGQGAGELFF
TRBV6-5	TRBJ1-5	CASSYSSSVRDQPQHF
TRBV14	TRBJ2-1	CASRSTSGSYNEQFF